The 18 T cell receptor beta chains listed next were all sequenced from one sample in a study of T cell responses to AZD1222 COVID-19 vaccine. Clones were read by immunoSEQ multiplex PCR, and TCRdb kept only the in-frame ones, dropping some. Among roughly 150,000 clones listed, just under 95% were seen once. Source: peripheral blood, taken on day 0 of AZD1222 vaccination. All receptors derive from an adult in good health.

The CDR3 DNA reads as TGTGCCAGCAGCCCCCAGAACTCTGGAAACACCATATATTTT. Translation gives CASSPQNSGNTIYF. The gene calls are TRBV7-2 and TRBJ1-3; D gene uncertain. Trimming shortened V by 5 bases and J by 0 bases, and 8 bases separated the two germline ends. This CDR3 spans 14 amino acids. Looked up from germline, CDR1 is SGHTA and CDR2 is FQGNSA.

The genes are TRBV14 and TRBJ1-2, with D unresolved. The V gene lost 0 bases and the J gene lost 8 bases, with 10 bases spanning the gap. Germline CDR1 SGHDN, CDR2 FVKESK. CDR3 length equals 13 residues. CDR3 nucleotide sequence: TGTGCCAGCAGCCAAGATCGGAGACGCGGCTACACCTTC. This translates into CASSQDRRRGYTF.

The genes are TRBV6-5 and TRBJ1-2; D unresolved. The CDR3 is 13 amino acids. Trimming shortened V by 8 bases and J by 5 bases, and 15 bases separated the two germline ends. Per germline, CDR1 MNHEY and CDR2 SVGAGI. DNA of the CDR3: TGTGCCAGCTCCACGGGTACGTCTTATGGCTACACCTTC. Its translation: CASSTGTSYGYTF.

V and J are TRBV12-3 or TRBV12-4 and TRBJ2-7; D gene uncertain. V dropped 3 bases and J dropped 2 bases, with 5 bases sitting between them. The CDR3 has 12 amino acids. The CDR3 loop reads CASSLRPYEQYF. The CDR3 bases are TGTGCCAGCAGTTTGCGCCCCTACGAGCAGTACTTC.

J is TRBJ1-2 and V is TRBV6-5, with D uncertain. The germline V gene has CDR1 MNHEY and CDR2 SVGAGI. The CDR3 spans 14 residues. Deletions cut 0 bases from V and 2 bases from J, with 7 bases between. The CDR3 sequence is CASSYSRGNYGYTF. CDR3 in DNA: TGTGCCAGCAGTTACTCGCGAGGGAACTATGGCTACACCTTC.

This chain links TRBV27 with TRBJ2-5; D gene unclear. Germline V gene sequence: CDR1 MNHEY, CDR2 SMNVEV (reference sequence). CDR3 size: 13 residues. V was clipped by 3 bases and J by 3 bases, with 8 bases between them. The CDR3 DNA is TGTGCCAGCAGTTTCTGGCAGAAAGAGACCCAGTACTTC. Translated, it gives CASSFWQKETQYF.

CDR3 protein: CASSPSALSGLETQYF. As DNA, the CDR3 is TGCGCCAGCAGCCCTTCCGCACTTAGCGGGTTAGAGACCCAGTACTTC. The chain uses TRBV5-1 and TRBJ2-5; the match to TRBD2 covers 7 bases. Looked up from germline, CDR1 is SGHRS and CDR2 is YFSETQ. The CDR3 extends over 16 amino acids. V shed 4 bases, J shed 4 bases, and the junction held 13 bases outside the gene matches.

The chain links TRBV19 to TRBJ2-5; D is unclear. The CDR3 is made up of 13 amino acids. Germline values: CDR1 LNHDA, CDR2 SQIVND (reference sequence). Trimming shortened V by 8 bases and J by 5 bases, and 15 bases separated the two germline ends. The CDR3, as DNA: TGTGCCAGTCGGTCGCCGAGTGGGGAGACCCAGTACTTC. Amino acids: CASRSPSGETQYF.

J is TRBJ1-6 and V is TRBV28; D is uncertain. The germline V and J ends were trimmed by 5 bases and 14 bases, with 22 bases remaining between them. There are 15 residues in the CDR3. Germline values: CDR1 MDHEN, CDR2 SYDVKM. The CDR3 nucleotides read TGTGCCAGCAGTCCCCCTCTAGGTCTGGAGGGCACCCTCCACTTT. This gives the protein CASSPPLGLEGTLHF.

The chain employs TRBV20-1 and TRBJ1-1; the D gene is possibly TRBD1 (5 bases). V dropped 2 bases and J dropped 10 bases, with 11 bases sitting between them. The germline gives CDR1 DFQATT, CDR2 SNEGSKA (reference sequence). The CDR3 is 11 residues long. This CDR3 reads CSARTPQGAFF. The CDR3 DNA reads TGCAGTGCTAGAACGCCTCAGGGAGCTTTCTTT.

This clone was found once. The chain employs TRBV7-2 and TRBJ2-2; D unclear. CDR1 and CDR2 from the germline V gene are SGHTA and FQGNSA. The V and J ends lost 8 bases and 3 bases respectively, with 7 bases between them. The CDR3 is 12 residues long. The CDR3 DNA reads TGTGCCAGCGGAAGTTACACCGGGGAGCTGTTTTTT. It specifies CASGSYTGELFF.

The CDR3, as DNA: TGTGCCAGCAGTTACGCGGCGTATAGCAATCAGCCCCAGCATTTT. Its protein product is CASSYAAYSNQPQHF. The V call is TRBV6-2 or TRBV6-3, the J call TRBJ1-5; D uncertain. V was pared by 2 bases and J by 0 bases, with 8 bases between. This CDR3 region has 15 residues. Germline V lookup: CDR1 MNHEY, CDR2 SVGEGT.

CDR3 protein: CASSSDNMNTEAFF. The CDR3, as DNA: TGTGCCAGCTCCTCGGACAACATGAACACTGAAGCTTTCTTT. J is TRBJ1-1 and V is TRBV7-9; weak D call: TRBD1 (5 bases). This CDR3 has 14 residues. V dropped 8 bases and J dropped 0 bases, with 13 bases sitting between them. Germline V gene lookup returns CDR1 SEHNR and CDR2 FQNEAQ (reference sequence).

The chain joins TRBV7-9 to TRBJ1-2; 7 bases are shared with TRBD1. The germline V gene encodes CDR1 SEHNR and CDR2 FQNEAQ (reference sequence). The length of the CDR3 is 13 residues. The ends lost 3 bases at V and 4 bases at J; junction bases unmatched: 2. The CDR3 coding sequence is TGTGCCAGCAGCTTTGGGACAGTCTATGGCTACACCTTC. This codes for CASSFGTVYGYTF.

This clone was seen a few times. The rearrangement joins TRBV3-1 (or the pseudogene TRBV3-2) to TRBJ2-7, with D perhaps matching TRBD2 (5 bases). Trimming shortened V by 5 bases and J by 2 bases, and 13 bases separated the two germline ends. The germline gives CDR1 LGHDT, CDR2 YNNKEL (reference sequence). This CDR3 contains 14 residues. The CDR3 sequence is CASSWTTGAYEQYF. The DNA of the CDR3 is TGTGCCAGCAGCTGGACGACCGGGGCCTACGAGCAGTACTTC.

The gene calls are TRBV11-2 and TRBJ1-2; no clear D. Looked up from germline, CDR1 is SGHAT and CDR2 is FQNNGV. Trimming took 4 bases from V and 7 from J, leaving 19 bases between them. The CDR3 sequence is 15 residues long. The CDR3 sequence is CASSSRGSPSGGYTF. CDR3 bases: TGTGCCAGCAGCTCCCGGGGAAGTCCGTCCGGTGGCTACACCTTC.

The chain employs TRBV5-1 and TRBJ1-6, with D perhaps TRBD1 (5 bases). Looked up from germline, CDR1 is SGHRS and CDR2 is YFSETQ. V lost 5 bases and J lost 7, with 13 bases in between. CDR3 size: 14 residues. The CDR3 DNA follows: TGCGCCAGCAGTCGGCAGGGTGGCAATTCACCCCTCCACTTT. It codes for CASSRQGGNSPLHF.

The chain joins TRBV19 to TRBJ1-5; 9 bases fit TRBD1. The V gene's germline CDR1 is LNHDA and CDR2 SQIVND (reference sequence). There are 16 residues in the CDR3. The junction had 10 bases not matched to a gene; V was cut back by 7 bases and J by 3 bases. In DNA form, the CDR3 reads TGTGCCAGTATCTTTACAGGGGGCCGGATCAATCAGCCCCAGCATTTT. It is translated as CASIFTGGRINQPQHF.